The following is a T cell receptor (beta chain) sequence with its context. The CDR3 loop spans 15 amino acids. CDR1 is SEHNR and CDR2 is FQNEAQ in the germline V gene (reference sequence). The germline V and J ends were trimmed by 3 bases and 0 bases, with 9 bases remaining between them. These data belong to a study of long-term antiretroviral therapy in people with HIV. Per donor, a minimum of one pre-ART and a minimum of two post-ART PBMC samples were available. Runs used v3.0 of the immunoSEQ assay and were done at survey level. Some clones are missing from TCRdb's copy, which holds only in-frame ones; the method was immunoSEQ multiplex PCR. The top ten hold around 7.8% of the sample, which has more than 20,000 clones, under 90% seen once.

The clonotype originates from a woman in her 30s with HIV. This chain connects TRBV7-9 to TRBJ1-3; perhaps TRBD1 as D (6 bases). The sample was unsorted PBMCs, taken 1.8 years before starting antiretroviral therapy. CDR3 region: CASSFDRSSGNTIYF. In DNA form, the CDR3 reads TGTGCCAGCAGCTTTGACAGGAGCTCTGGAAACACCATATATTTT. Variable domain in full (rest from reference TRBV7-9 and TRBJ1-3): DTGVSQNPRHKITKRGQNVTFRCDPISEHNRLYWYRQTLGQGPEFLTYFQNEAQLEKSRLLSDRFSAERPKGSFSTLEIQRTEQGDSAMYLCASSFDRSSGNTIYFGEGSWLTVV.